This T cell receptor (beta chain) appears in the sequencing data of a study of CD8 T cells in Susac syndrome. 0.5 to 1 ug RNA was reverse transcribed with random hexamers. The CDR3 of TCR beta was amplified by immunoSEQ multiplex PCR across 54 Vbeta and 13 Jbeta. MiXCR, run by TCRdb on the immunoSEQ multiplex PCR reads, gives a single entry per CDR3 protein. This sample has under 95,000 distinct CDR3 sequences, with approximately 95% found just once. From blood CD8+ and CD4+ T cells, the TCR beta chain was sequenced. Germline V lookup: CDR1 MDHEN, CDR2 SYDVKM. V was clipped by 5 bases and J by 4 bases, with 17 bases between them. This CDR3 spans 15 amino acids. Overall study findings and caveats: Around 16 Susac-specific public clones were found in total CD8+ repertoires and roughly five in CD8+ TEMRA repertoires. Expansion of Susac CD8+ clones peaked in TEMRA cells and in active patients.

In the case of this clonotype: Its antigen is as yet unknown.

Sequencing was carried out using CD8+ T cells from PBMCs. J is TRBJ1-1 and V is TRBV28; D gene ambiguous. The receptor was derived from a human donor with Susac syndrome. The CDR3 bases are TGTGCCAGCAGTCCTAGAGGTGGGGTTGGCACTGAAGCTTTCTTT. Protein: CASSPRGGVGTEAFF.